Here is one TCR beta chain with its context. The antigen this receptor binds is unknown. The input lacks base qualities; no much larger clone sits a single base away. This specimen comes from a study of OX40 agonist ivuxolimab in advanced cancers. With regard to the full study: Ivuxolimab was an agonistic, fully human IgG2 monoclonal antibody directed against OX40 (CD134), a costimulatory receptor. Intravenous ivuxolimab was administered to patients every 2 weeks at six dose levels: 0.01, 0.1, 0.3, 1.5, 3 and 10 mg/kg. Of the approximately 50 dose-escalation patients, hepatocellular carcinoma was present in 19, melanoma in around 15, renal cell carcinoma in 9 and head and neck cancer in 9. In the dose-escalation cohort, more than 75% of patients were male, and the mean age was roughly 60 years, with a range of 23 to 79. Patients were allowed to have had prior anti-PD-1, anti-PD-L1 or anti-CTLA-4 therapy, and approximately 40% of the dose-escalation patients had previously received checkpoint inhibitors. Partial responses occurred in three dose-escalation patients: two with cutaneous melanoma and one with hepatocellular carcinoma. Peripheral TCRbeta sequencing aimed to test whether ivuxolimab altered TCR sequence diversity and caused clonal T-cell expansion. The paper describes the monotherapy dose-escalation part (N ≈ 52 patients) of the phase I trial of ivuxolimab. The paper's findings and limits, for the study overall: After ivuxolimab, expanded clones were on average more numerous among CD8+ T cells than among CD4+ T cells. In the 0.1-3.0 mg/kg groups, partial responders had among the lowest normalized peripheral clonal expansion, particularly in CD8+ T cells. Low levels of normalized T-cell clonal expansion were also shown by some nonresponding patients. At doses from 0.1 to 3.0 mg/kg, clonal expansion was seen in both CD4+ and CD8+ blood T cells between baseline and week 6. The antigen specificity of the peripheral T cells that underwent clonal expansion was not determined.

Relative to germline, V is 6 bases shorter and J is 0 bases shorter, with 20 bases between their ends. Based on the germline V gene, the CDR1 and CDR2 sequences are MRHNA and SNTAGT. Including the terminal cysteine and phenylalanine, the CDR3 comprises 17 residues. Solely the CDR3 DNA is kept, with 51 bases framed from the first base. Genomic DNA was isolated from the sorted cells so that the TCRbeta CDR3 region could be sequenced. TCRbeta CDR3 regions were sequenced using the immunoSEQ Assay. TCRdb mirrors the immuneACCESS table, restricted to in-frame sequences. Some clones are absent from its copies; in checked studies, under half trace to an unresolved V gene, and the reason for the others is unknown. A total of roughly 89,000 clones appear in this sample, approximately 90% of them only once. In total, the top ten clones hold around 7.4% of the sample. Patients with a history of autoimmune disease or receiving systemic immunosuppression were excluded from the trial. Peripheral blood for TCR sequencing was collected from all dose cohorts at baseline, on cycle 4 day 1, and on cycle 7 day 1. Samples were obtained from an open-label, multicenter, first-in-human phase I dose-escalation trial of ivuxolimab. Adults with locally advanced or metastatic melanoma, renal cell carcinoma, hepatocellular carcinoma or head and neck squamous cell carcinoma were enrolled in the trial. Before TCR sequencing, CD4+ T cells and CD8+ T cells from peripheral blood were sorted into separate populations.

The receptor's source is an adult with an advanced solid tumor such as melanoma, head and neck, liver or kidney cancer. The specimen comprised CD4+ or CD8+ T cells sorted from blood, sampled in a trial of the OX40 agonist ivuxolimab. The chain uses TRBV6-4 and TRBJ1-2, with no confident D gene call. The DNA sequence is given as TGTGCCAGCAGCGTGACGTTCGACTACCGAGCTAACTATGGCTACACCTTC. It is translated as CASSVTFDYRANYGYTF.